This T cell receptor beta chain was captured in a study of T cell responses to AZD1222 COVID-19 vaccine. Study-wide results and limits: After two AZD1222 doses, spike-specific TCR breadth and depth rose versus day 0.

The length of the CDR3 is 13 residues. Trimming pared 3 bases from V and 6 bases from J, leaving 9 bases between. The V gene's germline CDR1 is SNHLY and CDR2 FYNNEI. Clones were sequenced by immunoSEQ multiplex PCR, and TCRdb holds only the in-frame ones, with some missing. This sample yields about 150,000 clones, of which more than 90% are seen a single time; 18% belongs to the top ten. Regarding this clone: No antigen is known for it.

The source material was peripheral blood, sampled on day 0 of AZD1222 vaccination. The receptor was derived from an adult in good health. The V call is TRBV2, the J call TRBJ2-4; D remains ambiguous. Here the CDR3 reads CASSDEGINIQYF. The DNA of the CDR3 is TGTGCCAGCAGTGATGAAGGGATAAACATTCAGTACTTC.